This TCR beta chain is from a study of control samples from healthy donors and cancer patients (TCRdb year 2020). The library was generated by the immunoSEQ multiplex PCR assay. Imported from immuneACCESS, the table was reduced by TCRdb to in-frame sequences with V and J called. These copies leave out some clones; in studies compared against another copy, an unresolved V gene accounts for under half, and the cause of the remainder is not known. The sample contains under 150,000 clones, about nine tenths of them found a single time. The ten largest account for around 9% of the sample. On this clone itself: It lacks a known antigen. The record has no base qualities; no much larger clone is one base away.

CDR1 and CDR2, looked up from the germline V gene, are SGDLS and YYNGEE. Germline trimming: 0 bases from V, 13 bases from J; junction bases outside gene matches: 6. Inclusive of the bounding cysteine and phenylalanine, the CDR3 is 13 residues long. The sequence is cut down to CDR3 DNA, 39 bases in frame from base 1. The rearranged segments are TRBV9 and TRBJ2-1; TRBD2 lines up with 8 middle nucleotides. Material for sequencing was blood. The receptor comes from a man aged 40-55 years in good health. The DNA sequence reads TGTGCCAGCAGCGTAGGCGGGGGGATGGGTCAGTTCTTC. Its product reads: CASSVGGGMGQFF.